This T cell receptor beta chain stems from a study of Ad26.COV2.S vaccination and SARS-CoV-2 variants. Study context: Doses of Ad26.COV2.S were injected into muscle once or twice, 56 days apart. Study conclusions and caveats: Considerable breadth of spike-specific CD8+ and CD4+ T cell responses has reportedly been documented following vaccination.

Trimming stripped 6 bases from V and 6 bases from J, with 12 bases between. The CDR3 loop spans 13 amino acids. Assay used: immunoSEQ multiplex PCR; TCRdb lists only in-frame clones, some missing. Of hundreds of thousands of clones in the sample, about 87% were seen once. Specified treatment: 15 to 20 received Ad26.COV2.S at low or high dose, single or two shots; 5 received placebo; per-sample allocation not given. The samples were gathered on day 63 after the first injection of vaccine or placebo. A remark on this clone: No antigen is known for it.

V and J are TRBV12-3 or TRBV12-4 and TRBJ2-1; TRBD1 or TRBD2 may be the D gene (5 bases each). The material was peripheral blood, obtained in a trial of Ad26.COV2.S vaccine versus placebo. The clonotype originates from a person between 18 and 60 years old who received the Ad26.COV2.S COVID-19 vaccine or a placebo. Written as DNA, the CDR3 is TGTGCCAGCAGCTTCGGGACGCTCAATGAGCAGTTCTTC. Its protein is CASSFGTLNEQFF.